Listed here is a single T cell receptor (beta chain). TCRdb keeps only in-frame clones here, not all; method: immunoSEQ multiplex PCR. Seen here are 110,000 to 150,000 clones, more than 75% observed once, and the top ten hold under 6.5%. This specimen belongs to a study of blood T cell repertoires in COVID-19. About the research overall: The United States, Italy and Spain supplied acute and convalescent COVID-19 samples.

The length of the CDR3 is 22 residues. Germline V CDR1 and CDR2: MNHNY, SVGAGI (reference sequence). V trimming: 5 bases; J trimming: 0 bases; junction bases outside the gene matches: 18. The clonotype originates from a human donor in a cohort sampled during active COVID-19. Sequenced sample: peripheral blood. The genes are TRBV6-6 and TRBJ2-1, with 14 nucleotides matching TRBD2. CDR3 in amino acids: CASSRHLGQSGTSGSSYNEQFF. The CDR3 nucleotides read TGTGCCAGCAGTCGTCACCTGGGCCAATCCGGGACTAGCGGGAGCTCCTACAATGAGCAGTTCTTC.